A selection of T cell receptor beta chains follows, all from one sample in a study of CD8 T cells in ankylosing spondylitis. TCRdb re-called the 5' RACE reads through MiXCR, storing one row per CDR3 protein. The sample records 25,000 to 30,000 distinct CDR3 sequences, about 5.1% being singletons. Sequencing was carried out using blood, either unsorted or a sorted T cell fraction (not recorded which). The receptor set was obtained from a female donor with ankylosing spondylitis or in good health (not recorded which). Each CDR3 is given with its conserved first and last residue. A D gene is named only where the DNA matches it firmly. Clone size is not always given. Where it is, it says once, few, many or a class for expanded clones.

j_call clone_size v_call d_call cdr3_aa cdr3_nt
TRBJ2-3 NA TRBV6-2/TRBV6-3 NA CATTGSYSTDTQYF TGTGCCACGACGGGATCCTATAGCACAGATACGCAGTATTTT
TRBJ2-3 many TRBV9 TRBD2 CASSAQAGGPDTQYF TGTGCCAGCAGCGCTCAAGCGGGGGGGCCAGATACGCAGTATTTT
TRBJ2-3 many TRBV9 NA CASSVVSGSTDTQYF TGTGCCAGCAGCGTAGTTAGCGGTAGCACAGATACGCAGTATTTT
TRBJ2-2 many TRBV9 NA CASSVDLGAPGELFF TGTGCCAGCAGCGTAGATCTGGGAGCCCCCGGGGAGCTGTTTTTT
TRBJ2-7 NA TRBV9 NA CASSLSWNNEQYF TGTGCCAGCAGTCTTAGTTGGAACAACGAGCAGTACTTC
TRBJ1-2 many TRBV9 NA CASSVAQGASGYTF TGTGCCAGCAGCGTAGCCCAGGGAGCTAGCGGCTACACCTTC
TRBJ2-1 few TRBV9 TRBD2 CASSVGPASGYNEQFF TGTGCCAGCAGCGTAGGCCCTGCTAGCGGTTACAATGAGCAGTTCTTC
TRBJ2-2 many TRBV9 TRBD2 CASSSRTSGASTGELFF TGTGCCAGCAGCTCCCGGACTAGCGGGGCATCCACCGGGGAGCTGTTTTTT
TRBJ1-1 many TRBV9 TRBD1 CASSVGDRAEAFF TGTGCCAGCAGCGTAGGGGACAGGGCCGAAGCTTTCTTT
TRBJ2-1 many TRBV9 TRBD1 CASSVGTGSSYNEQFF TGTGCCAGCAGCGTAGGGACAGGAAGCTCCTACAATGAGCAGTTCTTC
TRBJ2-3 NA TRBV9 NA CASTGPGSADTQYF TGTGCCAGCACGGGCCCCGGGTCCGCAGATACGCAGTATTTT
TRBJ2-2 few TRBV9 NA CASSVVDANTGELFF TGTGCCAGCAGCGTAGTCGACGCGAACACCGGGGAGCTGTTTTTT
TRBJ1-4 many TRBV9 TRBD1 CASSVQGGYNEKLFF TGTGCCAGCAGCGTCCAGGGGGGCTATAATGAAAAACTGTTTTTT
TRBJ2-3 many TRBV9 TRBD2 CASSPILAGSTDTQYF TGTGCCAGCAGCCCAATACTAGCGGGGTCCACAGATACGCAGTATTTT
TRBJ2-3 many TRBV9 TRBD2 CASMSGRGTDTQYF TGTGCCAGCATGAGCGGGAGAGGCACAGATACGCAGTATTTT
TRBJ1-6 NA TRBV9 NA CASSPGGEPLHF TGTGCCAGCAGTCCCGGGGGTGAGCCCCTCCACTTT
TRBJ2-1 many TRBV9 TRBD2 CASSVGVAGSYNEQFF TGTGCCAGCAGCGTAGGGGTAGCGGGGAGTTACAATGAGCAGTTCTTC
TRBJ1-4 many TRBV9 TRBD1 CASSVGTGVNEKLFF TGTGCCAGCAGCGTCGGGACAGGTGTTAATGAAAAACTGTTTTTT
TRBJ2-3 many TRBV9 NA CASSVGAIPTDTQYF TGTGCCAGCAGCGTAGGGGCTATACCCACAGATACGCAGTATTTT
TRBJ2-3 NA TRBV9 TRBD1 CASSYRDRGGTDTQYF TGTGCCAGCAGCTATCGGGACAGAGGGGGCACAGATACGCAGTATTTT
TRBJ2-3 many TRBV9 TRBD1 CASSVGAGTGVEDTQYF TGTGCCAGCAGCGTGGGAGCCGGGACAGGGGTGGAAGATACGCAGTATTTT
TRBJ2-1 few TRBV9 NA CASSVRSGSSYNEQFF TGTGCCAGCAGCGTACGAAGCGGCAGCTCCTACAATGAGCAGTTCTTC
TRBJ2-3 NA TRBV9 NA CASSVEAGYTDTQYF TGTGCCAGCAGCGTAGAGGCGGGGTACACAGATACGCAGTATTTT
TRBJ1-1 many TRBV9 NA CASSVADGGKYTEAFF TGTGCCAGCAGCGTAGCGGACGGGGGGAAATACACTGAAGCTTTCTTT
TRBJ2-6 many TRBV9 TRBD2 CASSVERERPDSGANVLTF TGTGCCAGCAGCGTAGAGCGGGAGCGCCCTGACTCTGGGGCCAACGTCCTGACTTTC
TRBJ2-5 many TRBV9 TRBD2 CASSRTSGGQQETQYF TGTGCCAGCAGCAGGACTAGCGGGGGCCAACAAGAGACCCAGTACTTC
TRBJ2-1 NA TRBV9 TRBD2 CASSVLPRGGNEQFF TGTGCCAGCAGCGTCCTACCGCGGGGGGGCAATGAGCAGTTCTTC
TRBJ2-5 many TRBV9 NA CASSARQGTETQYF TGTGCCAGCAGCGCCCGCCAGGGGACGGAGACCCAGTACTTC
TRBJ2-1 many TRBV9 TRBD1 CASSVEAGTGYNEQFF TGTGCCAGCAGCGTAGAGGCCGGGACAGGGTACAATGAGCAGTTCTTC
TRBJ1-2 once TRBV9 TRBD1 CASSATGTGNYGYTF TGTGCCAGCAGCGCCACCGGGACAGGGAACTATGGCTACACCTTC
TRBJ2-1 many TRBV21-1 NA CANSNRDVRDNEQFF TGTGCCAACTCCAATCGGGACGTCCGCGACAATGAGCAGTTCTTC
TRBJ1-1 many TRBV9 NA CASSAAEGREAFF TGTGCCAGCAGCGCGGCCGAGGGGCGGGAAGCTTTCTTT
TRBJ2-5 NA TRBV9 NA CASSLADYLETQYF TGTGCCAGCAGCCTCGCGGACTATTTGGAGACCCAGTACTTC
TRBJ1-2 many TRBV5-1 NA CASPVTGRGHGYTF TGCGCCAGTCCCGTGACGGGCCGAGGACATGGCTACACCTTC
TRBJ2-4 many TRBV9 TRBD2 CASSTGLAGVENIQYF TGTGCCAGCAGCACCGGACTAGCGGGAGTAGAAAACATTCAGTACTTC
TRBJ2-2 many TRBV9 TRBD2 CASSPRVAGGSLAGELFF TGTGCCAGCAGCCCCCGGGTGGCGGGGGGGTCTTTGGCCGGGGAGCTGTTTTTT